This T cell receptor beta chain was identified during a study of a mutant IDH1 vaccine in newly diagnosed glioma (dated by TCRdb to the early 2020s). A note on the overall study: Patients received eight vaccinations in weeks 1, 3, 5, 7, 11, 15, 19 and 23, corresponding to visits V03 through V10. Peripheral blood was drawn at six visits: V03 (baseline), V05, V07, V10, V12 and V13. Prior to enrollment, patients had been given standard therapy consisting of radiotherapy alone, temozolomide alone, or radiochemotherapy with temozolomide, with the combination given to most patients. Vaccination began 4-6 weeks after radiotherapy alone, or alongside temozolomide cycles in the chemotherapy-containing groups. For exploratory analyses, longitudinal TCRB deep sequencing was carried out in 25 treated patients wherever samples were available. Of the 32 patients who were treated, approximately 62% were male and 37.5% were female, and the mean age was roughly 40 years. The full study reports these points: Availability determined which PBMC samples were chosen for TCRB deep sequencing. Immune responses induced by the vaccine were seen in 90% to 95% of patients across multiple MHC alleles. Changes in the top peripheral T cell clonotypes picked up by TCRB sequencing did not appear to be linked to pseudoprogression. The authors stated that sample limitations prevented analyses of patient blood samples from being reproduced.

In its sample, this clone was seen once. No cognate antigen has been identified for it. Nothing much larger sits one base from this clone, and base qualities are not available. CDR3 length: 15 amino acids, cysteine to phenylalanine. The read is trimmed to its CDR3 DNA, 45 bases read in frame from base 1. V and J are truncated by 6 bases and 0 bases respectively, leaving an intervening sequence of 14 bases. From the germline V gene, CDR1 is MDHEN and CDR2 is SYDVKM. According to the study, the label for this sample's time point signals: week 5, during vaccination. A 20-mer mutant IDH1 peptide at 300 micrograms in Montanide made up each vaccine dose, which was injected subcutaneously together with topical imiquimod. Donors had newly diagnosed WHO grade 3 or 4 IDH1-mutant astrocytomas with loss of nuclear ATRX. The samples were drawn from NOA16, a multicentre, single-arm, open-label phase I trial in Germany that tested a mutant IDH1 peptide vaccine in humans for the first time. The DNeasy Blood and Tissue Kit was used to extract genomic DNA from EDTA blood for TCRB sequencing.

Library preparation used the immunoSEQ multiplex PCR assay. Rearranged TCR beta chain sequences were amplified using the hsTCRB Kit according to the manufacturer's protocol. Sequencing of TCRB libraries was carried out on an Illumina MiSeq. Processing in the source paper ran as follows. The kit vendor's proprietary platform handled demultiplexing, trimming and gene mapping. In TCRdb, the immuneACCESS table is reduced to in-frame sequences with V and J assigned. These tables do not hold every clone; where another copy was compared, an unresolved V gene accounts for under half, and the others remain unexplained. V and J calls and clone size are those listed in that table; D and trimming were worked out from the DNA. The sample table records tens of thousands of clones; 81% of these occur just once. The ten largest clones capture about 3.7% of the sample.

This receptor was obtained from a man aged 25-40 years with glioma. The chain was built from TRBV28 and TRBJ1-2; perhaps TRBD1 is the D gene, with 5 bases matching. Sequencing was performed on PBMCs, taken from a glioma patient whose treatment included an IDH1 peptide vaccine. DNA sequence: TGTGCCAGCAGAGGGAGGGACCTCCCTAACTATGGCTACACCTTC. Its coded protein is CASRGRDLPNYGYTF.